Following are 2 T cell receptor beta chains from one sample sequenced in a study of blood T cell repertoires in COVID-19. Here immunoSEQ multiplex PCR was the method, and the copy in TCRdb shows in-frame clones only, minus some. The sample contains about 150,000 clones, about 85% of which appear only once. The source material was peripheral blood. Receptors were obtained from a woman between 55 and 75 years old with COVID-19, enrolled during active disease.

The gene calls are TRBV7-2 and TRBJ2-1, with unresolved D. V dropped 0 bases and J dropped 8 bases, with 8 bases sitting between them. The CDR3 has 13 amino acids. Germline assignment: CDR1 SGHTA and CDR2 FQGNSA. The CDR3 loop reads CASSLANLYEQFF. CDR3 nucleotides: TGTGCCAGCAGCTTAGCAAATCTTTATGAGCAGTTCTTC.

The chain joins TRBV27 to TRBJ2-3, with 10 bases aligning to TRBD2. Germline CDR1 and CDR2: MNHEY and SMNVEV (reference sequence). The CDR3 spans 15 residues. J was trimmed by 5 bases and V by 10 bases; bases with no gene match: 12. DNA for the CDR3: TGTGCCACCCGGAAAACTAGCGGGGCTTTAGATACGCAGTATTTT. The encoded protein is CATRKTSGALDTQYF.